This T cell receptor (beta chain) was sequenced during a study of naive CD8 T cells in extremely preterm neonates. Study observations and caveats: CDR3 nucleotide sharing was 2.7% in preterm, about 0.44% term, 0.03% to 0.035% children, more than 0.008% adults. Preterm neonates had significantly lower iChao1 richness than other age groups. Preterm CDR3s were shorter than older groups', with fewer N additions and less trimming. Limitations included small sample size and variable preterm productive templates.

Preterm samples came from extremely preterm deliveries at about 21-28 weeks. CDR1 and CDR2 (germline): LGHNA, YSLEER. The CDR3 spans 14 residues. Trimming cost V 4 bases and J 8 bases; bases outside gene matches: 3. Worth noting for this clone: Antigen specificity is unknown.

The data were produced by immunoSEQ multiplex PCR, yet TCRdb's version contains in-frame clones alone and is incomplete. This table holds about 23,000 clones, about nine tenths found once. This chain connects TRBV4-3 to TRBJ1-4; 11 nucleotides match TRBD1. The sample comprised naive CD8+ T cells from cord blood. This receptor was obtained from a boy who was born preterm. CDR3 coding DNA: TGCGCCAGCAGCCCGGACAGGGGGCGGGAAAAACTGTTTTTT. Translation: CASSPDRGREKLFF.